The T cell receptor beta chain described here comes from a study of patients with pleural tuberculosis (dated by TCRdb to between 2012 and 2015). V is clipped by 6 bases and J by 2 bases, and the sequence between their germline boundaries is 15 bases long. The CDR3 goes from the cysteine to the phenylalanine over 14 residues. Only the CDR3 portion is preserved as DNA: 42 bases, with reading frame beginning at the first base. The germline V gene (reference sequence) yields DFQATT for CDR1 and SNEGSKA for CDR2. Instrument used: Illumina Genome Analyzer IIx. The public reads were reanalyzed by TCRdb: fastp trimming at Q25, MiXCR alignment, in-frame beta chains only. Each CDR3 protein gets just one entry, which takes the most common genes and DNA from the rows behind it. This sample is represented by around 50,000 distinct CDR3 sequences; approximately 7.9% of them were singletons. Jointly, the top ten make up around 16% of the sample.

This clonotype was detected many times. Its antigen is currently not known. Qualities for individual bases were not recorded, and no much larger clone is one base off. The receptor comes from a human donor with pleural tuberculosis. The sequence links TRBV20-1 to TRBJ2-3, and TRBD2 may be the D gene, going by 6 matching bases. The CDR3 protein is CSARKGLITDTQYF. The DNA reads as follows: TGCAGTGCACGAAAGGGACTCATCACAGATACGCAGTATTTT.